This T cell receptor beta chain was identified during a study of blood T cell repertoires in COVID-19. For the study at large: COVID-19 samples from acute and convalescent phases originated in the United States, Italy and Spain.

Only in-frame clones appear in the TCRdb table, and some are missing; sequencing was by immunoSEQ multiplex PCR. The sample shows 30,000 to 50,000 clones, roughly nine tenths of them seen only once. The source is a woman in her thirties in a cohort sampled during active COVID-19. Sequences were obtained from peripheral blood.

CDR3 bases: TGTGCCTGGAGTACCCCCCGCCGCGGCAATGAGCAGTTCTTC. It specifies CAWSTPRRGNEQFF. The chain combines TRBV30 with TRBJ2-1; unclear D gene. CDR3 length: 14 residues. Looked up from germline, CDR1 is GTSNPN and CDR2 is SVGIG (reference sequence). V was trimmed by 2 bases and J by 6 bases, leaving 14 bases between them.